This T cell receptor (beta chain) was captured in a study of CD8+ T cells in alopecia areata. About the study: Twice daily, treated patients received 5 to 10 mg of oral tofacitinib.

The treatment is: oral pan-JAK inhibitor, 5-10 mg twice daily. A FACSAria was used to sort CD4+ and CD8+ T cells. These cells came from PBMCs. Isolated RNA was reverse transcribed into cDNA used as the sequencing template. Measured with immunoSEQ multiplex PCR; TCRdb has only the in-frame clones, and not every one. The table includes around 100,000 clones, roughly 55% detected once. The CDR3 contains 13 residues. Germline-derived CDR1 and CDR2 are SGHAT and FQNNGV. V lost 7 bases and J 5 bases, leaving 14 bases between the germline ends. The V gene is TRBV11-2, the J gene TRBJ1-1, with D perhaps matching TRBD1 (5 bases). This clonotype was sampled from a human donor with alopecia areata. The source material was CD8+ T cells sorted from blood, sampled at week 24, from a patient treated with tofacitinib. The CDR3 reads CASTRWGDTEAFF. The CDR3 DNA reads TGTGCCAGCACCCGGTGGGGGGATACTGAAGCTTTCTTT.